Each of the 12 T cell receptor beta chains below was sequenced from the same sample in a study of blood T cell repertoires in COVID-19. TCRdb keeps only in-frame clones here, not all; method: immunoSEQ multiplex PCR. The repertoire has roughly 230,000 clones, approximately 84% of them found once; the top ten carry 4.4%. Material for sequencing was peripheral blood. All receptors come from a man aged 50 to 59 with active or convalescent COVID-19.

V and J are TRBV7-3 and TRBJ2-1; possibly TRBD1 for D (6 bases). CDR3 length: 13 amino acids. The V gene's germline CDR1 is SGHTA and CDR2 FQGTGA. Trimming left V 5 bases short and J 7 bases short, with 12 bases between. For the CDR3, the DNA is TGTGCCAGCAGCCAAAACCAGGGGAATGAGCAGTTCTTC. It translates to CASSQNQGNEQFF.

The gene calls are TRBV3-1 (or the pseudogene TRBV3-2) and TRBJ2-6, with D uncertain. Trimming removed 1 base at V and 0 bases at J, with 7 bases between. The CDR3 runs 16 residues. Germline V CDR1 and CDR2: LGHDT, YNNKEL (reference sequence). The CDR3 region has the DNA TGTGCCAGCAGCCAAGTCGGTTTCTCTGGGGCCAACGTCCTGACTTTC. It translates to CASSQVGFSGANVLTF.

This clone was picked up a small number of times. The chain uses TRBV18 and TRBJ1-4; TRBD1 might be the D (5 bases). This CDR3 spans 16 amino acids. Deletions cut 0 bases from V and 12 bases from J, with 20 bases between. Per the germline V gene, CDR1 is KGHSH and CDR2 is LQKENI. The CDR3 is CASSPPVSGRGGELFF. CDR3 in DNA: TGTGCCAGCTCACCACCCGTCTCGGGCAGAGGAGGGGAACTGTTTTTT.

V is TRBV30 and J is TRBJ1-2; the D is unclear. Trimming stripped 2 bases from V and 8 bases from J, with 9 bases between. Germline V gene data show CDR1 as GTSNPN and CDR2 as SVGIG (reference sequence). There are 11 residues in the CDR3. The CDR3, as DNA: TGTGCCTGGAGTTCGGAGTGGGGCTACACCTTC. Its translation: CAWSSEWGYTF. The full variable domain, with the rest looked up from reference TRBV30 and TRBJ1-2, is SQTIHQWPATLVQPVGSPLSLECTVEGTSNPNLYWYRQAAGRGLQLLFYSVGIGQISSEVPQNLSASRPQDRQFILSSKKLLLSDSGFYLCAWSSEWGYTFGSGTRLTVV.

The chain carries TRBV27 and TRBJ2-4; TRBD1 might be the D (6 bases). V lost 0 bases and J 2 bases, leaving 23 bases between the germline ends. The V gene's germline CDR1 is MNHEY and CDR2 SMNVEV (reference sequence). This CDR3 region has 20 residues. CDR3 nucleotides: TGTGCCAGCAGTTTATCACCTGGCGGCGGAACAGGGCTGCCCAAAAACATTCAGTACTTC. It is translated as CASSLSPGGGTGLPKNIQYF.

CDR3 amino acids: CASTPQGGNSPLHF. Written as DNA, the CDR3 is TGTGCCAGCACTCCACAGGGGGGTAATTCACCCCTCCACTTT. This chain joins TRBV6-6 and TRBJ1-6; 8 nucleotides line up with TRBD1. The CDR3 is 14 amino acids. Germline V gene lookup returns CDR1 MNHNY and CDR2 SVGAGI (reference sequence). V shed 7 bases and J 6 bases; nucleotides not matched to a gene: 5.

The chain couples TRBV3-1 (or the pseudogene TRBV3-2) to TRBJ2-6; 8 bases are a match to TRBD2. Losses at the gene ends were 3 bases for V and 0 bases for J; bases not matched to a gene: 7. Germline CDR1 reads LGHDT; CDR2 reads YNNKEL (reference sequence). The CDR3 length is 18 residues. CDR3 amino acids: CASSQWAGGFSGANVLTF. The CDR3 bases are TGTGCCAGCAGCCAGTGGGCGGGGGGATTCTCTGGGGCCAACGTCCTGACTTTC.

The chain employs TRBV27 and TRBJ1-2; TRBD1 matches at 7 bases. The V gene end was trimmed by 4 bases and the J gene end by 1 base; junction bases not matched to a gene: 0. The CDR3 is 13 residues long. CDR1 is MNHEY and CDR2 is SMNVEV in the germline V gene (reference sequence). The CDR3: CASSYRGNYGYTF. The CDR3 DNA reads as TGTGCCAGCAGTTACAGGGGTAACTATGGCTACACCTTC.

V is TRBV29-1 and J is TRBJ1-4; 10 bases map to TRBD1. The CDR3 runs 15 residues. The V and J ends lost 2 bases and 6 bases, in that order; junction bases with no gene match: 6. Germline CDR1 and CDR2: SQVTM and ANQGSEA. The DNA of the CDR3 is TGCAGCGTTGAAATCACCGGGACAGGGGATGAAAAACTGTTTTTT. It is translated as CSVEITGTGDEKLFF.

The CDR3 here is CASSQETSGGAADTQYF. The CDR3 DNA reads TGCGCCAGCAGCCAAGAAACTAGCGGGGGGGCCGCAGATACGCAGTATTTT. The V and J genes are TRBV4-1 and TRBJ2-3; 13 bases are a match to TRBD2. The germline V gene encodes CDR1 MGHRA and CDR2 YSYEKL. The ends lost 0 bases at V and 4 bases at J; junction bases unmatched: 4. The CDR3 consists of 17 residues.

The chain combines TRBV7-2 with TRBJ2-7; TRBD1 agrees at 10 bases. This CDR3 is 13 amino acids long. Looked up from germline, CDR1 is SGHTA and CDR2 is FQGNSA. V lost 2 bases and J lost 7; bases outside the gene matches: 2. This CDR3 is CASSLRTGGEQYF. The CDR3 nucleotides are TGTGCCAGCAGCTTAAGGACAGGGGGTGAGCAGTACTTC.

The genes are TRBV12-5 and TRBJ1-5; 7 positions agree with TRBD1. The J segment lost 2 bases and the V segment lost 8 bases, leaving 12 bases of the junction unmatched. The CDR3 length is 16 residues. CDR1 is LGHNT and CDR2 is FRNRAP in the germline V gene. CDR3 nucleotides: TGTGCTAGTTCGCGAGGCAGGGGGTATGGCAATCAGCCCCAGCATTTT. Residues: CASSRGRGYGNQPQHF.